These T cell receptor beta chains were read from a single sample in a study of blood T cell repertoires in COVID-19. Data came from immunoSEQ multiplex PCR; TCRdb stores just in-frame clones and leaves some out. The sample shows more than 250,000 clones, more than 90% of them seen only once. Sequenced sample: PBMCs or T cells enriched from blood (not recorded which). The source is a woman in her twenties or thirties who had recovered from COVID-19. Both conserved end residues are part of each CDR3.

CDR3: CASSPTSGSHNEQFF
J: TRBJ2-1
V: TRBV5-4

CDR3: CASSSGRGTGPKVVDQPQHF
J: TRBJ1-5
V: TRBV7-3

CDR3: CASSVTASYGYTF
J: TRBJ1-2
V: TRBV5-5

CDR3: CASSQTSDYNEQFF
J: TRBJ2-1
V: TRBV6-4

CDR3: CASSRLTGAYEQYF
J: TRBJ2-7
V: TRBV11-3

CDR3: CASSSGQLVYNEQFF
J: TRBJ2-1
V: TRBV28

CDR3: CASSIRDYGVHEQFF
J: TRBJ2-1
V: TRBV7-9

CDR3: CASSLGDREGNTIYF
J: TRBJ1-3
V: TRBV7-9

CDR3: CATSRDASGSGNEQFF
J: TRBJ2-1
V: TRBV15

CDR3: CASSFGQINQPQHF
J: TRBJ1-5
V: TRBV28

CDR3: CATRQTGGSSQPQHF
J: TRBJ1-5
V: TRBV15

CDR3: CASSLVAGEQYF
J: TRBJ2-7
V: TRBV13

CDR3: CASSTGLAGGSYYNEQFF
J: TRBJ2-1
V: TRBV7-9

CDR3: CASSWGLGPREQYF
J: TRBJ2-7
V: TRBV2

CDR3: CASSHRGLSNQPQHF
J: TRBJ1-5
V: TRBV4-1

CDR3: CASSTRGRGTDTIYF
J: TRBJ1-3
V: TRBV6-5

CDR3: CASSPGVDYGYTF
J: TRBJ1-2
V: TRBV27

CDR3: CASVKQANPNEKLFF
J: TRBJ1-4
V: TRBV23-1

CDR3: CASSQGLGNEQYF
J: TRBJ2-7
V: TRBV27

CDR3: CASSSAREWFEQYF
J: TRBJ2-7
V: TRBV6-5

CDR3: CASSLGTGPYEQYF
J: TRBJ2-7
V: TRBV5-1

CDR3: CASSDGPNQPQHF
J: TRBJ1-5
V: TRBV5-1

CDR3: CASSARTGYEQYF
J: TRBJ2-7
V: TRBV13

CDR3: CASSGRGVSGNYGYTF
J: TRBJ1-2
V: TRBV19

CDR3: CASSFQGAGGYEQYF
J: TRBJ2-7
V: TRBV27